The source of this T cell receptor beta chain is a study of early T cells in non-severe SARS-CoV-2 infection. TCRdb recomputed calls from the 5' RACE reads with MiXCR, one row per CDR3 protein. Of some 57,000 distinct CDR3 sequences in the sample, under 9% are singletons; the top ten hold 3.5% to 5%. This clonotype was counted between two and nine times. With 7 bases clipped from V and 4 bases from J, the junction kept 8 bases outside the gene matches. The CDR3 sequence is 14 residues long. Germline V gene sequence: CDR1 SQVTM, CDR2 ANQGSEA. This clonotype was sampled from an adult who was a healthcare worker with PCR-confirmed SARS-CoV-2 infection or an uninfected control (not recorded which). The specimen comprised whole blood, sampled at baseline. V gene TRBV29-1 combines with J gene TRBJ2-2; 8 nucleotides align to TRBD1. The CDR3 nucleotides read TGCAGCGCCCGAGGACAGGGTTCCACCGGGGAGCTGTTTTTT. Residues: CSARGQGSTGELFF.